A selection of T cell receptor beta chains follows, all from one sample in a study of human T cells and chemical hapten exposure. TCRdb reprocessed the RACE reads via MiXCR and lists one record per CDR3 protein. The repertoire holds approximately 340,000 distinct CDR3 sequences, 6% to 8.5% seen once, with around 8.4% in the top ten. This sample comprised whole blood, obtained in connection with sensitization to the hapten diphenylcyclopropenone (DPC). These receptors were taken from a woman aged 18-29 years with alopecia areata. Some clones in this sample may be carry-over from other donors' samples. Both conserved end residues are part of each CDR3. Each record gives: clone size, V gene, J gene, D gene, CDR3 DNA, CDR3 protein. D genes are given only for firm matches. Size tells how often a clone was seen (once, few, many) or the class of an expanded clone, and some rows leave it out.

>few|TRBV7-2|TRBJ2-5|.
TGTGCCAGCAGCTTAGCACCGGACCCAAGACAAGAGACCCAGTACTTC
CASSLAPDPRQETQYF
>.|TRBV12-5|TRBJ2-1|.
TGTGCTAGTGGTTTGGTGCTAGGAGGGGATATGGCCAATGAGCAGTTCTTC
CASGLVLGGDMANEQFF
>many|TRBV7-6|TRBJ1-4|TRBD1
TGTGCCAGCAGCCTCCAAGGGGGCTCTAATGAAAAACTGTTTTTT
CASSLQGGSNEKLFF
>few|TRBV4-1|TRBJ2-4|.
TGCGCCAGCAGCCAAGGCAGGGCCCTAGCCAAAAACATTCAGTACTTC
CASSQGRALAKNIQYF
>once|TRBV4-1|TRBJ1-5|.
TGCGCCAGCAGCCAAGGTTGGGGAGTTAGCAATCAGCCCCAGCATTTT
CASSQGWGVSNQPQHF
>few|TRBV4-3|TRBJ2-1|TRBD2
TGCGCCAGCAGCCACAGAGCGGCTACTAGCGGGGGATTGAATGAGCAGTTCTTC
CASSHRAATSGGLNEQFF
>many|TRBV29-1|TRBJ1-1|TRBD1
TGCAGCGTTGAAACAGGGGGGACTAACACTGAAGCTTTCTTT
CSVETGGTNTEAFF
>.|TRBV14|TRBJ1-1|.
TGTGCCAGCAGCCAAGAAAACGGCTTGGCTGAAGCTTTCTTT
CASSQENGLAEAFF
>many|TRBV24-1|TRBJ2-7|TRBD1
TGTGCCACCAGTCCCACAGGGGGCTACGAGCAGTACTTC
CATSPTGGYEQYF
>few|TRBV6-1|TRBJ1-5|.
TGTGCCAGCAGCCGAGCGGGACCTCTAAACAATCAGCCCCAGCATTTT
CASSRAGPLNNQPQHF
>many|TRBV5-6|TRBJ2-6|.
TGTGCCAGCAGTTTAGTTTCTGGGGCCAACGTCCTGACTTTC
CASSLVSGANVLTF
>many|TRBV29-1|TRBJ2-7|TRBD1
TGCAGCGTCGTGGCGGGACAGGCCCTCGTCGGCGAGCAGTACTTC
CSVVAGQALVGEQYF
>few|TRBV20-1|TRBJ2-1|TRBD1
TGCAGTGCTAGAGGCAGGGGGGAGCAGTTCTTC
CSARGRGEQFF
>.|TRBV5-1|TRBJ2-1|.
TGCGCCAGCAGCTTGGAGTGGGGGTATAATGAGCAGTTCTTC
CASSLEWGYNEQFF
>many|TRBV6-6|TRBJ2-3|TRBD2
TGTGCCAGCAGAACTAGCGCTGGAACAGATACGCAGTATTTT
CASRTSAGTDTQYF
>few|TRBV10-3|TRBJ2-1|TRBD1
TGTGCCATCAGGGGACAGGGGGCCAACTATGAGCAGTTCTTC
CAIRGQGANYEQFF
>.|TRBV5-1|TRBJ1-2|.
TGCGCCAGCAGCCCCAAAACGGACAGAAATACCTATGGCTACACCTTC
CASSPKTDRNTYGYTF
>many|TRBV27|TRBJ2-3|TRBD2
TGTGCCAGCAGTTTCAAGACTAGCGGGGTAGATACGCAGTATTTT
CASSFKTSGVDTQYF
>few|TRBV27|TRBJ2-2|.
TGTGCCAGCAGTTTCTTAGTGGGGATCACCGGGGAGCTGTTTTTT
CASSFLVGITGELFF
>many|TRBV11-3|TRBJ2-1|.
TGTGCCAGCAGCTTATTAAAAGGTGCTGAGCAGTTCTTC
CASSLLKGAEQFF
>many|TRBV6-5|TRBJ1-1|.
TGTGCCAGCAGTTACTCTGGGGGAGGGCGGACTGAAGCTTTCTTT
CASSYSGGGRTEAFF
>few|TRBV6-2/TRBV6-3|TRBJ2-3|.
TGTGCCAGCAGGAAACTTGCCACAGATACGCAGTATTTT
CASRKLATDTQYF
>few|TRBV4-3|TRBJ2-1|.
TGCGCCAGCAGCCCATTGCCCGGGACGCGAGGTACCGTGAAGCAGTTCTTC
CASSPLPGTRGTVKQFF
>many|TRBV9|TRBJ2-7|TRBD2
TGTGCCAGCAGCGCCCGACTAGCGGGGGCCGGGTCGGTGCAGTACTTC
CASSARLAGAGSVQYF
>.|TRBV12-3/TRBV12-4|TRBJ1-4|TRBD1
TGTGCCAGCAGAACAGGGGCTAATGAAAAACTGTTTTTT
CASRTGANEKLFF
>few|TRBV12-3/TRBV12-4|TRBJ2-5|TRBD2
TGTGCCAGCAGTTTATCGGTAGCAAGCGGGGGCTCACAAGAGACCCAGTACTTC
CASSLSVASGGSQETQYF
>few|TRBV6-6|TRBJ1-4|.
TGTGCCAGCAGCTGGGGAGGGGGAGACACGGGTAATGAAAAACTGTTTTTT
CASSWGGGDTGNEKLFF
>.|TRBV7-2|TRBJ1-1|.
TGTGCCAGCAGCTTAGGAGGCCGAGGGGCTTTCTTT
CASSLGGRGAFF